The sequence of this TCR beta chain was determined in a study of cytomegalovirus exposure and HLA in healthy donors. Overall study context: Approximately 180 million T cells yielded about 120 million unique TCR beta sequences, as an earlier analysis found. The study's findings and limits: Productive rates of about 90% or about 30% were seen for most TCR beta V segments in an earlier analysis. There were reportedly fewer N-insertions in an Asian-associated ancestry cluster than the approximately 630-donor mean, in a later analysis. TRBV6-2, TRBV6-3 and other indistinguishable V segments were excluded.

In germline, CDR1 is GTSNPN, CDR2 SVGIG (reference sequence). This CDR3 contains 15 residues. V dropped 3 bases and J dropped 2; count of bases not matched to a gene: 5. Both 60 Vbeta primers and 13 Jbeta primers went into the PCR. Here immunoSEQ multiplex PCR was the method, and the copy in TCRdb shows in-frame clones only, minus some. Of roughly 99,000 clones detected, roughly 70% appear once; the ten largest clones hold about 15%. This clone was picked up a small number of times. What it binds is unknown. Sequenced: PBMCs. The clonotype comes from a woman aged 40 to 49 in good health and CMV-seropositive. The J gene is TRBJ1-5, the V gene TRBV30; 9 nucleotides align to TRBD1. This CDR3 reads CAWSKDRGGNQPQHF. The CDR3 region has the DNA TGTGCCTGGAGCAAGGACAGGGGTGGCAATCAGCCCCAGCATTTT.